This TCR beta chain was documented in a study of blood T cell repertoires in COVID-19. Across the study: PBMCs, B-cell-depleted T cells, or T cells were the source of the cDNA or gDNA that made up the material.

The CDR3 runs 14 residues. Looked up from germline, CDR1 is MDHEN and CDR2 is SYDVKM. Between the trimmed V and J ends, which lost 3 bases and 1 base, there was a span of 9 bases. Per the original methods: Using reference gene primer amplification, nucleated cell counts were estimated. TCRdb's table, derived via immunoSEQ multiplex PCR, lists solely in-frame clones and lacks some. Clone size and the V and J calls come from that table; the DNA yielded D and trimming. Of 200,000 to 300,000 clones listed, approximately 86% are singletons. Those enrolled in Seattle joined during active infection and were followed longitudinally afterward.

What was sequenced was peripheral blood. This receptor was taken from a woman in her sixties or seventies with COVID-19, enrolled during active disease. The chain has TRBV28 and TRBJ1-1; no reliable D call. The CDR3 DNA reads TGTGCCAGCAGTTTGTTTGGAGGGAACACTGAAGCTTTCTTT. Translating it yields CASSLFGGNTEAFF.